The rows below give T cell receptor beta chains drawn from one sample of a study of T-cell memory formation after mild COVID-19. TCRdb fed the 5' RACE reads into MiXCR, producing one record per CDR3 protein. Altogether about 470,000 distinct CDR3 sequences are present, more than 20% being singletons, with the ten largest covering approximately 13%. The sequenced sample consisted of PBMCs or a T cell subset sorted from them (not recorded which). Every receptor here comes from an adult woman who had mild COVID-19 (a few samples of this study predate the infection). Cell type and time point are not known. The CDR3 runs from the conserved cysteine through the conserved F or W. Fields, in order: CDR3 length, V gene, CDR3 protein.

>14|TRBV5-1
CASSTQGGTDTQYF
>13|TRBV20-1
CSARGLPGETQYF
>14|TRBV11-3
CASSSSTGKTEAFF
>15|TRBV3-1
CASSAGTGDTGELFF
>13|TRBV7-9
CASSDQANQPQHF
>16|TRBV7-3
CASSLLPAGGGNEQFF
>14|TRBV24-1
CATSDLRGGETKYF
>14|TRBV10-3
CAISSGTTTETQYF
>12|TRBV18
CASSPQGNEQFF
>17|TRBV5-1
CASSGPPGSGRFHEQYF
>20|TRBV12-3/TRBV12-4
CASSHLAGGVLSRNTGELFF
>12|TRBV6-2/TRBV6-3
CATAGTVYEQYF
>13|TRBV7-2
CASSRSTGYEQYF
>16|TRBV24-1
CATSDVSGANTGELFF
>17|TRBV4-3
CASSQETGGEVIGPQHF
>15|TRBV7-9
CASSPPRALYNEQFF
>13|TRBV15
CATPGRGAYEQYF
>14|TRBV7-9
CASSPTRVDTEAFF
>16|TRBV11-3
CASSPVAGGSTDTQYF
>15|TRBV18
CASSRQDRPSYEQYF
>15|TRBV5-1
CASSLASGTGETQYF
>14|TRBV29-1
CSVVTVGGGNTIYF
>15|TRBV7-2
CASSSETPWGSPLHF
>17|TRBV7-6
CASSLTPTGISGNTIYF
>14|TRBV9
CASSVTPLGNEQFF
>16|TRBV5-1
CASSYTTGIRENEQFF
>14|TRBV12-3/TRBV12-4
CATSEGLATDTQYF
>13|TRBV12-3/TRBV12-4
CASSQRGNYEQYF
>13|TRBV20-1
CSASGTAYNEQFF
>20|TRBV6-2/TRBV6-3
CASALGFGLAGGSNWYEQYF
>16|TRBV5-4
CASSPRKEMGNSPLHF
>12|TRBV5-1
CASSLYLDTQYF
>14|TRBV12-3/TRBV12-4
CASSSTKDGEKLFF
>15|TRBV5-5
CASSFGLNSYNEQFF
>14|TRBV9
CASSVDSGGNEQFF
>16|TRBV19
CASSIKFSGRGDTQYF
>18|TRBV7-9
CASSPEAGTSGGPNTQYF
>15|TRBV27
CASSLDGLRDSPLHF
>12|TRBV12-3/TRBV12-4
CASSQGAYGYTF
>15|TRBV5-1
CASSLGTTRSYEQYF
>13|TRBV20-1
CSASNPHNYGYTF
>13|TRBV9
CASSDRVTYGYTF
>16|TRBV5-8
CASSSDGQIHQETQYF
>16|TRBV7-8
CASSLTTGLSLYGYTF
>16|TRBV20-1
CSARDELAGLQETQYF
>13|TRBV5-1
CASSLGDAAEAFF
>15|TRBV11-2
CASSQGQAHNEKLFF
>15|TRBV12-3/TRBV12-4
CASSRTGDSGNTIYF
>14|TRBV15
CATSRGAGSYEQYF
>18|TRBV4-2
CASSLLARGPPDTGELFF
>10|TRBV29-1
CSVVDRGYTF